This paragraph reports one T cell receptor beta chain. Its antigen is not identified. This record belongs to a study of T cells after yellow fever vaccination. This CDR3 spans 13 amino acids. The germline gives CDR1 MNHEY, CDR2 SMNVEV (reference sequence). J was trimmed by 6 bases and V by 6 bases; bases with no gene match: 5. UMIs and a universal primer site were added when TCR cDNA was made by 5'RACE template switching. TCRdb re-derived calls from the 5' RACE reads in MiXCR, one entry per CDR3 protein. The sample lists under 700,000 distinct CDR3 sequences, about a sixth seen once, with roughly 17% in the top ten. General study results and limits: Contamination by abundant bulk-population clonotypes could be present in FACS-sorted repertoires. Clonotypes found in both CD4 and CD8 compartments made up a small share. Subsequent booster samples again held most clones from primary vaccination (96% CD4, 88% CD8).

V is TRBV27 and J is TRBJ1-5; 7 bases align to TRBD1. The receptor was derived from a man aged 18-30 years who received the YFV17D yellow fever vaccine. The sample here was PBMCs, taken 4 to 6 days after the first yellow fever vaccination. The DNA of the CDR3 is TGTGCCAGCAGGCGACAGGGCGGTCAGCCCCAGCATTTT. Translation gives CASRRQGGQPQHF.